This T cell receptor (beta chain) was sequenced in a study of blood T cell repertoires in COVID-19 (TCRdb year 2020). Regarding the study in general: Samples from collaborators originated in the United States, Italy and Spain and spanned both the acute and convalescent phases of COVID-19. The prospective study material was composed of cDNA or gDNA derived from T cells, B-cell-depleted T cells, or PBMCs. The dataset comprised deeply sampled blood TCRbeta repertoires from subjects exposed to, actively infected with, or recovered from COVID-19. The repertoires were released in a freely available public database intended as a resource for research on the immune response to SARS-CoV-2. Samples came from the ongoing ImmuneRACE study (first 160 participants) plus 1,254 subjects from 6 global collaborators. Sample metadata almost always included a de-identified subject ID, COVID-19 status, age in years and sex. HLA class I and class II types, where available, came from metadata supplied by the sample provider rather than from assay-based typing.

The investigation overall reported the following: The amount of clinical and demographic metadata varied by source and participant and was provided uncurated.

One collaborating source in Seattle enrolled patients while the patients were actively infected and followed the patients over time throughout the course of disease. Whole blood was collected in K2EDTA tubes by collaborating institutions according to the institutions' own protocols. For TCRbeta analysis, collaborators shipped samples in one of three forms: frozen whole blood, isolated PBMCs, or DNA extracted from either of those sample types. The immunoSEQ Assay, a bias-controlled multiplex PCR, was used to amplify TCRbeta CDR3 regions from genomic DNA. Regarding the original processing steps: The number of nucleated cells in each sample was estimated from the amplification of reference gene primers within the assay. To quantify the absolute abundance of each unique TCRbeta CDR3 rearrangement, sequence reads were collapsed and filtered. For each sample, productive Simpson clonality was calculated by taking the square root of Simpson's diversity index across productive rearrangements. In TCRdb, the immuneACCESS table is reduced to in-frame sequences with V and J assigned. These tables do not hold every clone; where another copy was compared, an unresolved V gene accounts for under half, and the others remain unexplained. Clone size and V and J calls were adopted from that table, with D and trimming inferred from the DNA. For this sample there are about 350,000 clones; about nine tenths appear just once. The ten most abundant clones make up about 3.9% of the sample.

A word on this clone: Its specific antigen is unknown. The input lacks base qualities; no much larger clone sits a single base away.

The CDR3 starts with the cysteine, ends with the phenylalanine, and has 11 residues. Of the read, only the CDR3 DNA is kept; its 33 bases are in frame from base 1. CDR1 and CDR2, looked up from the germline V gene (reference sequence), are LGHDT and YNNKEL. The V end loses 1 base and the J end loses 10 bases, and a stretch of 7 bases separates them. Sequencing was done on a sample of peripheral blood. The clonotype originates from a woman in her sixties with COVID-19, enrolled during active disease. The rearrangement joined TRBV3-1 (or the pseudogene TRBV3-2) to TRBJ2-5; no D gene can be assigned with confidence. The CDR3 here reads CASSQVGIQYF. In nucleotide form, the sequence is TGTGCCAGCAGCCAAGTTGGCATCCAGTACTTC.